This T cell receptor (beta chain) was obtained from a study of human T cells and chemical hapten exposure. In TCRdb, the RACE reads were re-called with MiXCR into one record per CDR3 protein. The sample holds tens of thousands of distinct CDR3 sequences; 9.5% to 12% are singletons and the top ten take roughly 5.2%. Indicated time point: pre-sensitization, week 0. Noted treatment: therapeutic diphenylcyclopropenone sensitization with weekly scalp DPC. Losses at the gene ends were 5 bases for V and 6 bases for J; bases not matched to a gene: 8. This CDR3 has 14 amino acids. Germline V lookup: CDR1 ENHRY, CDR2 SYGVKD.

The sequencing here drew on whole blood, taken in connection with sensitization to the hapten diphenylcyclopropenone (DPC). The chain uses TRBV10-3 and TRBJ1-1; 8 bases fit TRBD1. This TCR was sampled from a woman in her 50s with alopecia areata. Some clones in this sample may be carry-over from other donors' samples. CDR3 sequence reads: CAISTLQGAAEAFF. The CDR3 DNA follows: TGTGCCATCAGTACCCTCCAGGGGGCTGCTGAAGCTTTCTTT.